The rows below give T cell receptor beta chains drawn from one sample of a study of blood T cell repertoires in COVID-19. This table comes from immunoSEQ multiplex PCR, and its TCRdb copy is limited to in-frame clones, with some not included. The table has approximately 70,000 clones, approximately 85% seen once. The material sequenced was peripheral blood. These receptors all stem from a woman older than 75 with active or convalescent COVID-19. Both conserved end residues are part of each CDR3.

v_gene: TRBV18; j_gene: TRBJ1-6; CDR3aa: CASSPLRESSYNSPLHF
v_gene: TRBV2; j_gene: TRBJ2-3; CDR3aa: CASSLRAADTQYF
v_gene: TRBV7-8; j_gene: TRBJ2-1; CDR3aa: CASSPSGALGEQFF
v_gene: TRBV18; j_gene: TRBJ2-1; CDR3aa: CASSPLRQGHINEQFF
v_gene: TRBV5-8; j_gene: TRBJ1-1; CDR3aa: CARIRPGGYTEAFF
v_gene: TRBV7-2; j_gene: TRBJ2-3; CDR3aa: CASSLEAGRTQYF
v_gene: TRBV9; j_gene: TRBJ2-5; CDR3aa: CASSVATSGGQETQYF
v_gene: TRBV11-2; j_gene: TRBJ2-3; CDR3aa: CASSRLLAGGTDTQYF
v_gene: TRBV10-1; j_gene: TRBJ2-7; CDR3aa: CASSRTGEYEQYF
v_gene: TRBV7-9; j_gene: TRBJ2-3; CDR3aa: CASSLGTSGDTQYF
v_gene: TRBV7-3; j_gene: TRBJ2-1; CDR3aa: CASSFVKGTYNEQFF
v_gene: TRBV9; j_gene: TRBJ2-2; CDR3aa: CASSPRANTGELFF
v_gene: TRBV7-3; j_gene: TRBJ2-1; CDR3aa: CASSLNSDEQFF
v_gene: TRBV7-8; j_gene: TRBJ1-2; CDR3aa: CASSIRDRGLPPDGYTF
v_gene: TRBV3-1/TRBV3-2; j_gene: TRBJ2-1; CDR3aa: CASSQGDGGGNEQFF
v_gene: TRBV6-5; j_gene: TRBJ2-1; CDR3aa: CASSYSTSNNEQFF
v_gene: TRBV28; j_gene: TRBJ1-1; CDR3aa: CASTFLGGQDTEAFF
v_gene: TRBV5-1; j_gene: TRBJ1-3; CDR3aa: CASAAGGSGNTIYF
v_gene: TRBV19; j_gene: TRBJ1-1; CDR3aa: CASSIDPRDTEAFF